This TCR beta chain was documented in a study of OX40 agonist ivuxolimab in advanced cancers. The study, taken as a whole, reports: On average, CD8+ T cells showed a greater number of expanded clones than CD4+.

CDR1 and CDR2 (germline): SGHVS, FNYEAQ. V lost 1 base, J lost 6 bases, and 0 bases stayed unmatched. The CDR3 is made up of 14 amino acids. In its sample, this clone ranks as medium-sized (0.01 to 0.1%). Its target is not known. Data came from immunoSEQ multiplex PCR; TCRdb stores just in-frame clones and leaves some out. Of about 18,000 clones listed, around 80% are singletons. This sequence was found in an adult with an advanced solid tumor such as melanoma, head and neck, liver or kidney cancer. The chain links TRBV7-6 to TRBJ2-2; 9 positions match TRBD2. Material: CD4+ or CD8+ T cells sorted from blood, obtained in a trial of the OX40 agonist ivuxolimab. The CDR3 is CASSLVAGAGELFF. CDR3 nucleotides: TGTGCCAGCAGCTTAGTAGCGGGGGCCGGGGAGCTGTTTTTT.